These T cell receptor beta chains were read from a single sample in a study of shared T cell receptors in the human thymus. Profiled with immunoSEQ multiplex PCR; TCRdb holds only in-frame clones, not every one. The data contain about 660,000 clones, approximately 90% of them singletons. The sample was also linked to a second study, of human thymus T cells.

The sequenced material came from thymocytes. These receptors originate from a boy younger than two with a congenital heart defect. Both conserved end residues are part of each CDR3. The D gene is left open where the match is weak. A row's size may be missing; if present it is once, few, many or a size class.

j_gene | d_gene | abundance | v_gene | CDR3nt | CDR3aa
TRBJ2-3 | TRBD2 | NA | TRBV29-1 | TGCAGCGTTGCCGGGCGGGGGAGCACAGATACGCAGTATTTT | CSVAGRGSTDTQYF
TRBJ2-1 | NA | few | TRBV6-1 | TGTGCCAGCGTCCATAGATCTCGCTCCTACAATGAGCAGTTCTTC | CASVHRSRSYNEQFF
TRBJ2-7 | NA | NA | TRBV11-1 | TGTGCCAGCAGCTTAGGGGGCCCTGGCTCCTACGAGCAGTACTTC | CASSLGGPGSYEQYF
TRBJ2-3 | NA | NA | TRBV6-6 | TGTGCCAGCAGTTACGCCGGGTCTAGCACAGATACGCAGTATTTT | CASSYAGSSTDTQYF
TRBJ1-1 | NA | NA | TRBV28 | TGTGCCAGCAGTCCACGGGGTATTATTGAAGCTTTCTTT | CASSPRGIIEAFF
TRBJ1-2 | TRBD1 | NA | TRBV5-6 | TGTGCCAGCAGCTGGGACAGAAACTATGGCTACACCTTC | CASSWDRNYGYTF
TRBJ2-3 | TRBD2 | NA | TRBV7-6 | TGTGCCAGCAGCCCCCGGTCAGCGGGAGGTTTGGATACGCAGTATTTT | CASSPRSAGGLDTQYF
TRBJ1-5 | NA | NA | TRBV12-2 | TGTGCAAGTCGCTTAGAGGGGGTAGGGAATCAGCCCCAGCATTTT | CASRLEGVGNQPQHF
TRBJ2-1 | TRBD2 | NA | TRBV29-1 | TGCAGCGTTGAAGCACTAGCGGCCTTGGGGTTCTTC | CSVEALAALGFF
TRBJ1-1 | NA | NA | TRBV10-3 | TGTGCCATCCGAGGACGGGGGAAGGTAGCTTTCTTT | CAIRGRGKVAFF
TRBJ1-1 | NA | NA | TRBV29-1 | TGCAGCGTTGAAGATGCGGGCCCCAGCGGGTTT | CSVEDAGPSGF